The sequence of this TCR beta chain was determined in a study of T cell repertoires in cytomegalovirus infection. At the level of the study: The authors used CMV epitopes that were HLA-C-restricted (recently identified) and HLA-B-restricted (well studied).

The CDR3 has 15 residues. Germline V gene sequence: CDR1 MNHEY, CDR2 SVGAGI. After removal of 2 bases from V and 5 bases from J, the junction contained 7 bases not matched to a gene. Study-wide points: Cumulative public TCR beta family frequency identified CMV carriers with the relevant HLA. HLA-C-restricted CMV clonotypes gave the most frequent clonotype in two of eight donors.

Notes on this clonotype: Its specificity is not known.

From the reads, TCRdb called clonotypes with MiXCR, one entry per CDR3 protein. Seen here are about 310,000 distinct CDR3 sequences, 20% to 25% observed once, and the top ten hold 13%. The receptor comes from a human donor in good health (CMV status not recorded). Some clones in this sample may be carry-over from other donors' samples. The chain uses TRBV6-5 and TRBJ1-1; 8 nucleotides align to TRBD1. The source was cultured PBMCs, collected from culture after CMV antigen stimulation. The CDR3 is CASSYAGQGGTEAFF. CDR3 nucleotide sequence: TGTGCCAGCAGTTACGCCGGACAGGGCGGAACTGAAGCTTTCTTT.